This TCR beta chain was identified during a study of graft-versus-host responses after intestinal transplantation (dated by TCRdb to 2020 to 2023). Some background on the complete study: The transplants that recipients received were multivisceral, liver-intestinal, or isolated intestinal. Anti-thymocyte globulin induction was given to all recipients, followed by maintenance tacrolimus and steroids for 2 to 4 years. Bulk TCR-beta CDR3 sequencing was used to track graft-versus-host and host-versus-graft alloreactive T cell clones in the graft, circulation and bone marrow after intestinal transplantation. To identify alloreactive clones, pre-transplant mixed lymphocyte reaction products were sequenced and compared with unstimulated pre-transplant donor and recipient T cells. A cohort of under 30 intestinal transplant recipients, including one retransplant, was enrolled, and 3 patients lacking pretransplant specimens were excluded. A peak of at least 4% donor T cells among recipient peripheral blood mononuclear cells was the definition used for donor T cell macrochimerism. Rather than going through the commercial service, samples from a few later patients were sequenced in-house on an Illumina MiSeq and processed with MiXCR. General conclusions and limits of the study: GvH clones were detected in recipient bone marrow, and some appeared earlier in ileal mucosa or blood, consistent with an intestinal mucosal origin. Conclusions were limited by the relatively low number and heterogeneity of intestinal transplant patients. Patients with donor T cell macrochimerism had high GvH to HvG T cell clonal ratios in their allografts. Early after transplant, peak levels of circulating GvH clones were associated with declines in HvG clones.

Library prep was done by the immunoSEQ multiplex PCR assay. In most patients, genomic DNA was isolated using the Qiagen DNeasy Blood and Tissue Kit and sent frozen to Adaptive Biotechnologies for TCR sequencing. High-throughput TCR-beta CDR3 sequencing of genomic DNA from most patients was performed by Adaptive Biotechnologies. As for how the authors treated the data: Adaptive's ImmunoSEQ software supplied the TCR sequencing data for approximately 18 patients, while MiXCR and VDJtools were used to process a few other patients. To correct CD4 versus CD8 sorting errors, sequences present in both subsets at a frequency ratio below 5:1 were removed. CDR3 nucleotide sequences shared between donor and recipient were removed because their origin could not be assigned. To count as alloreactive, a clone needed at least 2-fold expansion over unstimulated cells and a minimum CFSE-low frequency of 0.002% (template counts) or 0.001% (read counts). A clone was considered mappable if detected in the sequenced pre-transplant spleen, lymph node, or MLR CFSE-low populations of the donor or recipient. The cumulative frequency of alloreactive clones was calculated as a percentage of all sequences, weighted by copy number. The table was pulled from immuneACCESS by TCRdb, which kept in-frame rearrangements only. Such tables lose some clones; where checked, under half of the loss comes from unresolved V genes, and the rest has no known cause. V, J and clone size are taken as reported in that table, and D and trimming were inferred from the DNA itself. The sample table lists fewer than 110,000 clones, 80% to 95% of them with a count of one. The ten biggest clones cover more than 0.95% of the sample.

Comment on this clone: The specificity of this receptor is unknown. Base qualities are not provided; no much larger clone lies one nucleotide away.

The time point label for this specimen denotes: cells obtained before transplantation from donor or recipient. CD3+CD4+ and CD3+CD8+ populations were FACS-sorted from unstimulated pre-transplant donor and recipient cells taken from spleen or lymph nodes. Including the terminal cysteine and phenylalanine, the CDR3 comprises 14 residues. This entry keeps only the CDR3 DNA: 42 bases, framed from base 1. Looking up the germline V gene yields CDR1 MGHRA and CDR2 YSYEKL. V loses 1 base, J loses 2 bases, and the germline ends lie 6 bases apart. This specimen consisted of unstimulated CD8+ T cells sorted from spleen or lymph node cells, obtained before intestinal transplant. The rearranged segments are TRBV4-1 and TRBJ1-3; D gene: possibly TRBD1, on 5 matching bases. This TCR came from a human donor who received an intestinal transplant. The sequence in DNA is TGCGCCAGCAGCCAAGGGGACCCTGGAAACACCATATATTTT. Its coded protein is CASSQGDPGNTIYF.